The source of this T cell receptor beta chain is a study of blood T cells in healthy people across ages. Study observations and caveats: The recorded TCR beta diversity per million T cells decreased in a roughly linear manner with age.

PCR was performed a second time for 7 to 11 cycles using a sample-barcoded 5' primer and a J-beta primer mix. Each cDNA molecule was tagged by a template-switch adaptor with 12 random nucleotides. Each CDR3 protein gets one entry after TCRdb re-called the 5' RACE reads with MiXCR. The data show some 940,000 distinct CDR3 sequences, with 25% to 35% seen just once and 10% held by the top ten. This clonotype appeared once. As yet, its antigen is unknown. Germline lookup yields CDR1 MNHNS and CDR2 SASEGT. This CDR3 region has 14 residues. This sample also appeared in a second study, on T cells of mothers and their children.

This TCR derives from a woman in her 40s in good health. The sample was blood. The V call is TRBV6-1, the J call TRBJ2-4; possibly TRBD1 for D (5 bases). The J call is uncertain, as TRBJ2-5 better fits the DNA end. In DNA, the CDR3 is TGTGCCAGCAGTGTTACAGGACCCGGGGAGACCCAGTACTTC. Translation: CASSVTGPGETQYF.